This T cell receptor beta chain came from a study of shared clonotypes between healthy human individuals. Study context: Three CD4 naive, three CD4 memory, two CD8 naive and one CD8 memory plate were used per donor.

CDR1 and CDR2 from the germline V gene are LNHDA and SQIVND (reference sequence). The length of the CDR3 is 17 residues. With 3 bases removed from V and 1 base from J, the gap between germline ends came to 15 bases. Repertoires were generated with immunoSEQ multiplex PCR, while TCRdb's copy carries only in-frame clones and drops some. The data contain millions of clones, about 95% of them singletons. Positively selected for CCR7, the CD45RO-negative cells used as naive CD8 cells excluded terminally differentiated effector memory CD45RA+ cells. J is TRBJ2-2 and V is TRBV19; D is perhaps TRBD1 (6 bases). The TCR originated in a man younger than 30 in good health. The sequencing input was naive CD8+ T cells sorted from blood. The CDR3 DNA follows: TGTGCCAGTAGTATGCTCTTGGGACACAAGAACACCGGGGAGCTGTTTTTT. This sequence encodes CASSMLLGHKNTGELFF.